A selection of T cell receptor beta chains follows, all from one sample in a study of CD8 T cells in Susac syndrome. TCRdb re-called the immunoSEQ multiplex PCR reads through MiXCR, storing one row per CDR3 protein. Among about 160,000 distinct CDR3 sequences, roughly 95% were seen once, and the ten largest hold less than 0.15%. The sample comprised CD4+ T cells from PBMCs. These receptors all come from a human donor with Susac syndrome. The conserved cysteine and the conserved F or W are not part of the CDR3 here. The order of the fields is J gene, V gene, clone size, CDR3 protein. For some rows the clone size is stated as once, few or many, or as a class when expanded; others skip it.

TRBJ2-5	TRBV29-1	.	SSTDTQETQY
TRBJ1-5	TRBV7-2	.	ASSLYWEASSNQPQH
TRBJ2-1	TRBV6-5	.	ASSYRLAGGGNEQF
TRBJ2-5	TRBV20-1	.	SASGGTGDPQETQY
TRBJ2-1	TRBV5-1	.	ASSLGLTNEQF
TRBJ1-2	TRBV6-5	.	ASSGSSYGYT
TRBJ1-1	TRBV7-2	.	ASSFRNTEAF
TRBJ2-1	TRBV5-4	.	ASSFTGLGGGNEQF
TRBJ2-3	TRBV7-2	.	ASSLPRGNTDTQY
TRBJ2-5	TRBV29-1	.	SVVPGHGH
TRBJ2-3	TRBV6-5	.	ASSRTSGSVDTQY
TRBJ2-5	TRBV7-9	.	ASSLATGSRETQY
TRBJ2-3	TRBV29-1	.	SVEDPASGGSTDTQY
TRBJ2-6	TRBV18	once	ASSPEGQPWGANVLT
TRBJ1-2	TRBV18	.	ASSPTVDVGYT
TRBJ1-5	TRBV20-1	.	SAGGAQPQH
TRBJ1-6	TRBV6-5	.	ASSRGANSPLH
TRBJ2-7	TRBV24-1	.	ATSDPDRGEQY
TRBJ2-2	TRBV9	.	ASSPPVVTTNTGELF
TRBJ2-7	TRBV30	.	AWRGPNRFLPYEQY
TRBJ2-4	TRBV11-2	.	ASSLTSGGRDIQY
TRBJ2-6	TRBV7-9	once	ASSLGGVMAAGANVLT